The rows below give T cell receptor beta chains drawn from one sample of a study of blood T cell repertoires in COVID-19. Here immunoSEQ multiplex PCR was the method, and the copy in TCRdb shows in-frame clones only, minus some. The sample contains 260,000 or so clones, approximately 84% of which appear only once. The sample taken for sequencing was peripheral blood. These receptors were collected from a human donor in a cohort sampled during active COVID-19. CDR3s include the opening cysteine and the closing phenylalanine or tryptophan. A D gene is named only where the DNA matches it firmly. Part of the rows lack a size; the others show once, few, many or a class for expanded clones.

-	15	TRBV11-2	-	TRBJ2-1	TGTGCCAGCAGCTTAACGCGGGGGCCCGGAAATGAGCAGTTCTTC	CASSLTRGPGNEQFF
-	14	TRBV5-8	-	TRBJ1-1	TGTGCCAGCAGCCAAACAGAAATTAACACTGAAGCTTTCTTT	CASSQTEINTEAFF
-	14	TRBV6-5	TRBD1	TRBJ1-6	TGTGCCAGCAGCCCGACAGGGAATAATTCACCCCTCCACTTT	CASSPTGNNSPLHF
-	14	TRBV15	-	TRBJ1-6	TGTGCCACCAGCAGAGATCAGTCGAATTCACCCCTCCACTTT	CATSRDQSNSPLHF
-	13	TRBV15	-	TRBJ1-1	TGTGCCACCAGTCTGACAGGGAACACTGAAGCTTTCTTT	CATSLTGNTEAFF
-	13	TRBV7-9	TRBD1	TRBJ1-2	TGTGCCAGCAGCCCCGACAGGGAGCATGGCTACACCTTC	CASSPDREHGYTF
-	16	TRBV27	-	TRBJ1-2	TGTGCCAGCAGTTTATCCCGTTCCGGGACTACGTATGGCTACACCTTC	CASSLSRSGTTYGYTF
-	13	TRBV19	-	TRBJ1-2	TGTGCCAGTAGTATGGTGCAGAACTATGGCTACACCTTC	CASSMVQNYGYTF
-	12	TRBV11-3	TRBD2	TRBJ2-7	TGTGCCAGCAGCCCGGCGGGAGGCGAGCAGTACTTC	CASSPAGGEQYF
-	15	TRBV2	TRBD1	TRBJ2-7	TGTGCCAGCGAAGAAGACAGGGGGAGGGGGAACGAGCAGTACTTC	CASEEDRGRGNEQYF
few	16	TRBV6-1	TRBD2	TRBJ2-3	TGTGCCAGCAGTGAAGCGGGGGGGAGGTCAGCAGATACGCAGTATTTT	CASSEAGGRSADTQYF
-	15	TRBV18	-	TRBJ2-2	TGTGCCAGCTCGCCACGACTCGAGAACACCGGGGAGCTGTTTTTT	CASSPRLENTGELFF
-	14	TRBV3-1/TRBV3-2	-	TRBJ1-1	TGTGCCAGCAGCCAAGGAGGAATGCGTCCTGAAGCTTTCTTT	CASSQGGMRPEAFF
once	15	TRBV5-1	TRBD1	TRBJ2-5	TGCGCCAGCAGCTTGGGGGTGACAGGGCAAGAGACCCAGTACTTC	CASSLGVTGQETQYF
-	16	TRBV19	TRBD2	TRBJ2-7	TGTGCCAGTAGTATTGTCGGGGGGGCCAAGTCCTACGAGCAGTACTTC	CASSIVGGAKSYEQYF
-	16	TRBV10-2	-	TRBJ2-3	TGCGCCAGCAGTGAGTTACTAGGTTCGTCGGCAGATACGCAGTATTTT	CASSELLGSSADTQYF
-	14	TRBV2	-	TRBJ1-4	TGTGCCAGCAGTGACATCGGTTCCAATGAAAAACTGTTTTTT	CASSDIGSNEKLFF
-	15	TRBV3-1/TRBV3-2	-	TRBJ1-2	TGTGCCAGCAGCCAACCACACAGGAGTAACTATGGCTACACCTTC	CASSQPHRSNYGYTF
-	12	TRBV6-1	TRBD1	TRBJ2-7	TGTGCCAGCAGGACAGGGTTCCGCGAGCAGTACTTC	CASRTGFREQYF
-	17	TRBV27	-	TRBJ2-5	TGTGCCAGCAGTTCATCCTTAGGGACTTCAGGAGGAGAGACCCAGTACTTC	CASSSSLGTSGGETQYF
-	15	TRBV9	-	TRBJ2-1	TGTGCCAGCAGCTCACAGGACCTCTCCTACAATGAGCAGTTCTTC	CASSSQDLSYNEQFF
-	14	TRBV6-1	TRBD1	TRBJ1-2	TGTGCCAGCAGTTTGGGACAGGGGGCGATTGGCTACACCTTC	CASSLGQGAIGYTF
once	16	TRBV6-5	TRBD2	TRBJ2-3	TGTGCCAGCAGTTCCTATCCTAGCGGGAGTGTAGATACGCAGTATTTT	CASSSYPSGSVDTQYF
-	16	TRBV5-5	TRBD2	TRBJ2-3	TGTGCCAGCACCCGACTAGCGGGAGGGACCACAGATACGCAGTATTTT	CASTRLAGGTTDTQYF
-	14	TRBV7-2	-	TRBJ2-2	TGTGCCAGCAGCTTCGGTTTACGGACCGGGGAGCTGTTTTTT	CASSFGLRTGELFF
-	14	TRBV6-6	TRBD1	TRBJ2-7	TGTGCCAGCACCAAGGGGACAGGGGGGGGCGAGCAGTACTTC	CASTKGTGGGEQYF
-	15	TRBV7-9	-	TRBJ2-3	TGTGCCAGCAGCTCCCCAGGGGAGAGCACAGATACGCAGTATTTT	CASSSPGESTDTQYF